The 22 T cell receptor beta chains below all came from one sample that was sequenced in a study of shared clonotypes between healthy human individuals. TCRdb's copy holds only in-frame clones and misses some; the assay was immunoSEQ multiplex PCR. The profile shows about 2.1 million clones, roughly 91% of them singletons. Positive CCR7 selection of CD45RO-negative cells yielded the naive CD8 cells, and terminally differentiated effector memory CD45RA+ cells were excluded. Sequencing was performed on naive CD8+ T cells from PBMCs. All receptors derive from a man in his late teens or twenties in good health. Some clones in this sample may be carry-over from other donors' samples.

This chain uses TRBV4-2 with TRBJ2-7, with TRBD1 identical over 10 bases. Losses at the gene ends were 0 bases for V and 3 bases for J; bases not matched to a gene: 5. This CDR3 has 16 residues. From germline, CDR1 is LGHNA and CDR2 YNFKEQ. In DNA, the CDR3 is TGTGCCAGCAGCCAAGAATCCGGGACAGGGGTCTACGAGCAGTACTTC. The encoded protein is CASSQESGTGVYEQYF.

The V call is TRBV28, the J call TRBJ2-2, with a possible D match to TRBD1 (6 bases). This CDR3 contains 15 residues. CDR1 is MDHEN, CDR2 SYDVKM, per germline. Trimming removed 3 bases at V and 6 bases at J, with 14 bases between. CDR3 protein: CASSLGQGFAGELFF. As DNA, the CDR3 is TGTGCCAGCAGTTTGGGGCAGGGGTTCGCCGGGGAGCTGTTTTTT.

Points on this clone: Other DNA sequences within the sample encode an identical CDR3. This chain connects TRBV30 to TRBJ1-5; unclear D gene. Trimming removed 1 base from V and 2 bases from J, with 6 bases in between. CDR3 length: 13 residues. Germline assignment: CDR1 GTSNPN and CDR2 SVGIG (reference sequence). This CDR3 reads CAWSEGGNQPQHF. CDR3 coding DNA: TGTGCCTGGAGTGAGGGCGGCAATCAGCCCCAGCATTTT.

The chain links TRBV7-9 to TRBJ2-2; TRBD2 aligns across 10 bases. The V and J ends lost 2 bases and 5 bases, in that order; junction bases with no gene match: 2. CDR1 SEHNR and CDR2 FQNEAQ come from the germline V gene (reference sequence). This CDR3 contains 15 residues. CDR3 protein: CASSLPTSGTGELFF. The CDR3 region has the DNA TGTGCCAGCAGCTTACCGACTAGCGGGACCGGGGAGCTGTTTTTT.

The genes are TRBV19 and TRBJ1-1; 8 bases are a match to TRBD1. Germline V gene lookup returns CDR1 LNHDA and CDR2 SQIVND (reference sequence). This CDR3 is built from 15 residues. Trimming removed 6 bases from V and 4 bases from J; junction bases left unmatched: 10. The CDR3: CASSWTGNGGTEAFF. The CDR3, as DNA: TGTGCCAGTAGCTGGACAGGGAACGGTGGCACTGAAGCTTTCTTT.

A remark on this clone: Other DNA sequences in this specimen translate into the identical CDR3. The CDR3 spells CASSLLAETPNYGYTF. CDR3 bases: TGTGCCAGCAGCTTATTGGCAGAAACTCCTAACTATGGCTACACCTTC. The chain combines TRBV7-6 with TRBJ1-2, with D hard to call. V lost 2 bases, J lost 0 bases, and 13 bases lay in between. CDR3 length equals 16 residues. From germline, CDR1 is SGHVS and CDR2 FNYEAQ.

The genes are TRBV4-1 and TRBJ2-1, with D unresolved. The V gene's germline CDR1 is MGHRA and CDR2 YSYEKL. The CDR3 length is 15 residues. The V and J ends lost 0 bases and 8 bases respectively, with 14 bases between them. CDR3 bases: TGCGCCAGCAGCCAAGAAAGCCCAAGCCCCCATGAGCAGTTCTTC. Its protein is CASSQESPSPHEQFF.

This chain links TRBV5-1 with TRBJ1-2; TRBD1 is a possible D gene (5 bases). This CDR3 has 11 residues. CDR1 and CDR2 (germline): SGHRS, YFSETQ. The germline V and J ends were trimmed by 7 bases and 4 bases, with 8 bases remaining between them. CDR3 amino acids: CASYDSYGYTF. As DNA, the CDR3 is TGCGCCAGCTACGACAGCTATGGCTACACCTTC.

The rearrangement uses TRBV25-1 and TRBJ2-7; 8 bases are shared with TRBD2. Losses at the gene ends were 3 bases for V and 1 base for J; bases not matched to a gene: 2. The CDR3 contains 14 residues. Germline V gene sequence: CDR1 MGHDK, CDR2 SYGVNS. The CDR3 nucleotides are TGTGCCAGCAGTGAGATAGCGGGGTCCTACGAGCAGTACTTC. The encoded protein is CASSEIAGSYEQYF.

The chain recombines TRBV2 with TRBJ2-7; 12 nucleotides line up with TRBD2. The J segment lost 3 bases and the V segment lost 0 bases, leaving 9 bases of the junction unmatched. CDR1 is SNHLY, CDR2 FYNNEI, per germline. The CDR3 contains 18 residues. CDR3 in amino acids: CASSEATFLLAGGYEQYF. As DNA, the CDR3 is TGTGCCAGCAGTGAAGCTACGTTTTTACTAGCGGGAGGCTACGAGCAGTACTTC.

The gene calls are TRBV7-9 and TRBJ2-7, with a possible D match to TRBD2 (5 bases). This CDR3 is built from 15 residues. The germline gives CDR1 SEHNR, CDR2 FQNEAQ (reference sequence). The ends were cut back, 2 bases at V and 2 bases at J, with 13 bases in the middle. The CDR3 region is CASSLRQEVTYEQYF. As DNA, the CDR3 is TGTGCCAGCAGCTTACGGCAGGAGGTCACCTACGAGCAGTACTTC.

V usage is TRBV7-9 and J usage is TRBJ1-2; D might be TRBD1 (5 bases). The CDR3 runs to 14 residues. V was cut by 1 base and J by 6 bases, with 12 bases left in between. Germline-derived CDR1 and CDR2 are SEHNR and FQNEAQ (reference sequence). The CDR3 spells CASSLERRAHGYTF. The CDR3 nucleotides read TGTGCCAGCAGCTTAGAGCGCAGGGCCCATGGCTACACCTTC. The variable domain in full, completed from reference TRBV7-9 and TRBJ1-2, reads DTGVSQNPRHKITKRGQNVTFRCDPISEHNRLYWYRQTLGQGPEFLTYFQNEAQLEKSRLLSDRFSAERPKGSFSTLEIQRTEQGDSAMYLCASSLERRAHGYTFGSGTRLTVV.

The CDR3 reads CASSEGQGATGELFF. CDR3 in DNA: TGTGCCAGCAGCGAGGGACAGGGGGCCACCGGGGAGCTGTTTTTT. V gene TRBV7-9 combines with J gene TRBJ2-2, with 12 nucleotides matching TRBD1. Germline CDR1 SEHNR, CDR2 FQNEAQ (reference sequence). This CDR3 region has 15 residues. Germline trimming cut 5 bases from V and 4 bases from J; bases unmatched to any gene: 2.

This chain connects TRBV29-1 to TRBJ2-7; D perhaps matches TRBD1 (6 bases). Germline-derived CDR1 and CDR2 are SQVTM and ANQGSEA. This CDR3 is 14 amino acids long. V was clipped by 1 base and J by 0 bases, with 10 bases between them. CDR3 nucleotides: TGCAGCGTTGAAGGGACAGCTTCCTCCTACGAGCAGTACTTC. It translates to CSVEGTASSYEQYF.

The chain combines TRBV10-3 with TRBJ2-5; D is perhaps TRBD1 (5 bases). CDR3 length equals 14 residues. Germline CDR1 reads ENHRY; CDR2 reads SYGVKD. Trimming left V 3 bases short and J 4 bases short, with 12 bases between. The CDR3 protein is CAISEGAGGETQYF. DNA of the CDR3: TGTGCCATCAGTGAAGGGGCAGGCGGAGAGACCCAGTACTTC.

The CDR3 loop is CASSLVGGGTEAFF. The CDR3 nucleotides are TGTGCCAGCAGCTTAGTAGGAGGGGGCACTGAAGCTTTCTTT. This sequence joins TRBV7-6 and TRBJ1-1; D is possibly TRBD1 (6 bases). CDR1 is SGHVS and CDR2 is FNYEAQ in the germline V gene. The CDR3 is 14 residues long. V was pared by 1 base and J by 4 bases, with 10 bases between.

The genes are TRBV7-9 and TRBJ2-7; D uncertain. Germline V lookup: CDR1 SEHNR, CDR2 FQNEAQ (reference sequence). V lost 0 bases, J lost 7 bases, and 10 bases lay in between. This CDR3 contains 13 residues. CDR3 loop: CASSLANTLEQYF. CDR3 nucleotides: TGTGCCAGCAGCTTAGCTAACACCTTAGAGCAGTACTTC.

In regard to this clone: In the same sample, other DNA sequences code for this CDR3. This CDR3 reads CASSYSGVSSYEQYF. The CDR3 DNA is TGTGCCAGCAGTTACTCGGGGGTCAGCTCCTACGAGCAGTACTTC. The chain combines TRBV6-5 with TRBJ2-7; D could derive from TRBD1 or TRBD2 (5 bases each). Per germline, CDR1 MNHEY and CDR2 SVGAGI. The CDR3 has 15 residues. Trimming stripped 0 bases from V and 0 bases from J, with 9 bases between.

This clone has a single count. The chain employs TRBV4-3 and TRBJ2-3; D remains unclear. Deletions cut 0 bases from V and 6 bases from J, with 13 bases between. The CDR3 contains 15 residues. Per germline, CDR1 LGHNA and CDR2 YSLEER. The CDR3 protein is CASSQDWDDQDTQYF. In DNA, the CDR3 is TGCGCCAGCAGCCAAGATTGGGATGACCAGGATACGCAGTATTTT.

Remarks on this clone: Other DNA sequences within the sample encode an identical CDR3. The rearrangement uses TRBV4-1 and TRBJ1-5; D not resolved. Germline V gives CDR1 MGHRA, CDR2 YSYEKL. The CDR3 spans 14 residues. The ends were cut back, 1 base at V and 7 bases at J, with 11 bases in the middle. CDR3 DNA: TGCGCCAGCAGCCAAGGCCTCCTCGACCAGCCCCAGCATTTT. Translated, it gives CASSQGLLDQPQHF.

The chain recombines TRBV5-1 with TRBJ2-3; D uncertain. The CDR3 runs to 15 residues. V was cut by 2 bases and J by 4 bases, with 14 bases left in between. Germline-derived CDR1 and CDR2 are SGHRS and YFSETQ. CDR3 protein: CASSLVGRYPDTQYF. DNA of the CDR3: TGCGCCAGCAGCTTAGTAGGAAGGTATCCAGATACGCAGTATTTT.

The chain employs TRBV2 and TRBJ1-1, with a weak D call TRBD1 (6 bases). The germline V and J ends were trimmed by 2 bases and 5 bases, with 15 bases remaining between them. This CDR3 region has 15 residues. CDR1 is SNHLY, CDR2 FYNNEI, per germline. The CDR3 DNA reads as TGTGCCAGCAGTGAAATGACAGGAGCCATTACTGAAGCTTTCTTT. Protein: CASSEMTGAITEAFF.